The rows below give T cell receptor beta chains drawn from one sample of a study of blood T cell repertoires in COVID-19. TCRdb's copy holds only in-frame clones and misses some; the assay was immunoSEQ multiplex PCR. The repertoire holds roughly 190,000 clones, more than 70% seen once, with 6% in the top ten. Sequenced sample: peripheral blood. These receptors all come from a man between 35 and 55 years old with active or convalescent COVID-19. The CDR3 runs from the conserved cysteine through the conserved F or W. A D gene is named only where the DNA matches it firmly. A row's size may be missing; if present it is once, few, many or a size class.

d_gene: NA
v_gene: TRBV19
j_gene: TRBJ1-5
abundance: NA
CDR3nt: TGTGCCAGTAGTATAAGGTTGCAGGGCGGCAATCAGCCCCAGCATTTT
CDR3aa: CASSIRLQGGNQPQHF

d_gene: TRBD2
v_gene: TRBV27
j_gene: TRBJ2-7
abundance: NA
CDR3nt: TGTGCCAGCAGCCCCCCCGGGGAGGGTGAAGAGCAGTACTTC
CDR3aa: CASSPPGEGEEQYF

d_gene: TRBD2
v_gene: TRBV4-1
j_gene: TRBJ2-3
abundance: NA
CDR3nt: TGCGCCAGCAGCCAAGATCTAGTAGCGGGGACCTCCACAGATACGCAGTATTTT
CDR3aa: CASSQDLVAGTSTDTQYF

d_gene: TRBD1
v_gene: TRBV5-1
j_gene: TRBJ1-3
abundance: NA
CDR3nt: TGCGCCAGCAGCTCAGGGGGCTCTGGAAACACCATATATTTT
CDR3aa: CASSSGGSGNTIYF

d_gene: NA
v_gene: TRBV7-9
j_gene: TRBJ2-4
abundance: NA
CDR3nt: TGTGCCAGCAGCTTAACAGGTGCGGACATTCAGTACTTC
CDR3aa: CASSLTGADIQYF

d_gene: NA
v_gene: TRBV2
j_gene: TRBJ1-5
abundance: NA
CDR3nt: TGTGCCAGCAGTGTTGGGCCGAATCAGCCCCAGCATTTT
CDR3aa: CASSVGPNQPQHF

d_gene: TRBD2
v_gene: TRBV2
j_gene: TRBJ2-3
abundance: NA
CDR3nt: TGTGCCAGCGGGAGGGAACTAAGCACAGATACGCAGTATTTT
CDR3aa: CASGRELSTDTQYF

d_gene: TRBD2
v_gene: TRBV9
j_gene: TRBJ2-2
abundance: few
CDR3nt: TGTGCCAGCACCCAGAGCCAGCGGGGGAACACCGGGGAGCTGTTTTTT
CDR3aa: CASTQSQRGNTGELFF

d_gene: NA
v_gene: TRBV19
j_gene: TRBJ2-3
abundance: few
CDR3nt: TGTGCCACCGTGGGCCTTAGCACAGATACGCAGTATTTT
CDR3aa: CATVGLSTDTQYF

d_gene: NA
v_gene: TRBV24-1
j_gene: TRBJ2-7
abundance: few
CDR3nt: TGTGCCACCTCTGGAGCCGGGGGCTACGAGCAGTACTTC
CDR3aa: CATSGAGGYEQYF

d_gene: NA
v_gene: TRBV6-5
j_gene: TRBJ1-5
abundance: NA
CDR3nt: TGTGCCAGCAGTTGGGGGGGGAATCAGCCCCAGCATTTT
CDR3aa: CASSWGGNQPQHF

d_gene: NA
v_gene: TRBV4-1
j_gene: TRBJ2-1
abundance: NA
CDR3nt: TGCGCCAGCAGCCCCTCCGGCCAGGGGGGCTACAATGAGCAGTTCTTC
CDR3aa: CASSPSGQGGYNEQFF

d_gene: TRBD1
v_gene: TRBV9
j_gene: TRBJ1-6
abundance: NA
CDR3nt: TGTGCCAGCAGCGTAGCTACAGGGGGGTCCTATAATTCACCCCTCCACTTT
CDR3aa: CASSVATGGSYNSPLHF

d_gene: TRBD1
v_gene: TRBV18
j_gene: TRBJ2-2
abundance: NA
CDR3nt: TGTGCCAGCTCACCTCGGACAGGGACAGGCACCGGGGAGCTGTTTTTT
CDR3aa: CASSPRTGTGTGELFF

d_gene: NA
v_gene: TRBV7-2
j_gene: TRBJ1-2
abundance: NA
CDR3nt: TGTGCCAGCAGCTTCTGGGAGGACTATGGCTACACCTTC
CDR3aa: CASSFWEDYGYTF

d_gene: TRBD1
v_gene: TRBV5-6
j_gene: TRBJ1-5
abundance: once
CDR3nt: TGTGCCAGCTCGGGACAGAATAGCAATCAGCCCCAGCATTTT
CDR3aa: CASSGQNSNQPQHF

d_gene: TRBD2
v_gene: TRBV5-5
j_gene: TRBJ2-7
abundance: NA
CDR3nt: TGTGCCAGCAGCTCCGAACTAGCGGGGTACGAGCAGTACTTC
CDR3aa: CASSSELAGYEQYF

d_gene: NA
v_gene: TRBV19
j_gene: TRBJ2-3
abundance: NA
CDR3nt: TGTGCCAGTAGTACGTCGACCGGAGGTCATAGTACGCAGTATTTT
CDR3aa: CASSTSTGGHSTQYF

d_gene: TRBD2
v_gene: TRBV30
j_gene: TRBJ2-1
abundance: NA
CDR3nt: TGTGCCTGGAGTGTTGGGGGAGGGCCCTCTAATGAGCAGTTCTTC
CDR3aa: CAWSVGGGPSNEQFF

d_gene: NA
v_gene: TRBV29-1
j_gene: TRBJ1-2
abundance: few
CDR3nt: TGCAGCGTTGAAGGCCCGACGGGGAACTATGGCTACACCTTC
CDR3aa: CSVEGPTGNYGYTF

d_gene: TRBD2
v_gene: TRBV5-1
j_gene: TRBJ2-3
abundance: NA
CDR3nt: TGCGCCAGCAGCCCGGGGACTAGCGGGAGTTTCGCAGATACGCAGTATTTT
CDR3aa: CASSPGTSGSFADTQYF

d_gene: NA
v_gene: TRBV28
j_gene: TRBJ2-7
abundance: NA
CDR3nt: TGTGCCAGCAGTTTCGGGGAGTACGAGCAGTACTTC
CDR3aa: CASSFGEYEQYF

d_gene: NA
v_gene: TRBV29-1
j_gene: TRBJ1-1
abundance: NA
CDR3nt: TGCAGCGTTGAAGAATCCGTTGGGAGCACTGAAGCTTTCTTT
CDR3aa: CSVEESVGSTEAFF

d_gene: NA
v_gene: TRBV5-4
j_gene: TRBJ1-4
abundance: NA
CDR3nt: TGTGCCAGCGGATGGGGGACTGGAAACGAAAAACTGTTTTTT
CDR3aa: CASGWGTGNEKLFF

d_gene: NA
v_gene: TRBV9
j_gene: TRBJ1-3
abundance: NA
CDR3nt: TGTGCCAGCAGCGTAGCTATCGGGAGCTCTGGAAACACCATATATTTT
CDR3aa: CASSVAIGSSGNTIYF

d_gene: NA
v_gene: TRBV6-5
j_gene: TRBJ1-5
abundance: NA
CDR3nt: TGTGCCAGCAGCTGGGGGCCAGGGAGCAATCAGCCCCAGCATTTT
CDR3aa: CASSWGPGSNQPQHF

d_gene: NA
v_gene: TRBV7-6
j_gene: TRBJ2-3
abundance: NA
CDR3nt: TGTGCCAGCACCGGGGAAGCGGCTAGCACAGATACGCAGTATTTT
CDR3aa: CASTGEAASTDTQYF

d_gene: NA
v_gene: TRBV7-2
j_gene: TRBJ2-7
abundance: once
CDR3nt: TGTGCCAGCAGCCCCGGACAGTTCAACTACGAGCAGTACTTC
CDR3aa: CASSPGQFNYEQYF

d_gene: NA
v_gene: TRBV12-5
j_gene: TRBJ1-4
abundance: NA
CDR3nt: TGTGCTAGTGGTTTGGCGTACCAGGGCGCAACTAATGAAAAACTGTTTTTT
CDR3aa: CASGLAYQGATNEKLFF

d_gene: TRBD1
v_gene: TRBV10-3
j_gene: TRBJ1-4
abundance: NA
CDR3nt: TGTGCCATCAGCCCGGGACAGGGTAGTGAAAAACTGTTTTTT
CDR3aa: CAISPGQGSEKLFF

d_gene: TRBD1
v_gene: TRBV7-9
j_gene: TRBJ1-2
abundance: once
CDR3nt: TGTGCCAGCAGCGGGGACAGGGAGCACTATGGCTACACCTTC
CDR3aa: CASSGDREHYGYTF

d_gene: NA
v_gene: TRBV12-3/TRBV12-4
j_gene: TRBJ2-1
abundance: NA
CDR3nt: TGTGCCAGCAGTCCCAGGGTCGGTGAGCAGTTCTTC
CDR3aa: CASSPRVGEQFF

d_gene: TRBD2
v_gene: TRBV7-6
j_gene: TRBJ2-3
abundance: once
CDR3nt: TGTGCCAGCAGCTTGACAGGGACTAGCGGGCGGGATACGCAGTATTTT
CDR3aa: CASSLTGTSGRDTQYF

d_gene: TRBD1
v_gene: TRBV6-1
j_gene: TRBJ1-5
abundance: NA
CDR3nt: TGTGCCAGCAGTGGCCGGACAGGAGCGGGCGTGGGATACAATCAGCCCCAGCATTTT
CDR3aa: CASSGRTGAGVGYNQPQHF

d_gene: TRBD2
v_gene: TRBV2
j_gene: TRBJ2-1
abundance: once
CDR3nt: TGTGCCAGCAGTATTCGCGGGGGGCCCTACAATGAGCAGTTCTTC
CDR3aa: CASSIRGGPYNEQFF

d_gene: NA
v_gene: TRBV27
j_gene: TRBJ1-5
abundance: NA
CDR3nt: TGTGCCAGCAGTCGGACGGCCTTAGGGGGACAGCCCCAGCATTTT
CDR3aa: CASSRTALGGQPQHF

d_gene: NA
v_gene: TRBV27
j_gene: TRBJ1-1
abundance: NA
CDR3nt: TGTGCCAGCAGTCCCCCCATCGGGGGGATCTTGACTGAAGCTTTCTTT
CDR3aa: CASSPPIGGILTEAFF